Below, 28 T cell receptor beta chains from the same sample are listed, as sequenced in a study of OX40 agonist ivuxolimab in advanced cancers. Sequenced by immunoSEQ multiplex PCR; TCRdb stores in-frame clones only, minus some. Of 94,000 or so clones in the sample, about 80% were seen once. The specimen comprised CD4+ or CD8+ T cells sorted from blood, sampled in a trial of the OX40 agonist ivuxolimab. These receptors were obtained from an adult with an advanced solid tumor such as melanoma, head and neck, liver or kidney cancer.

The chain uses TRBV7-2 and TRBJ1-3; perhaps TRBD1 as D (5 bases). This CDR3 has 14 amino acids. Looked up from germline, CDR1 is SGHTA and CDR2 is FQGNSA. The ends were cut back, 3 bases at V and 1 base at J, with 7 bases in the middle. The CDR3 DNA is TGTGCCAGCAGCTTGGCAGGGTCTGGAAACACCATATATTTT. This sequence encodes CASSLAGSGNTIYF.

This chain uses TRBV18 with TRBJ2-2; D is uncertain. The germline V and J ends were trimmed by 4 bases and 5 bases, with 8 bases remaining between them. The germline V gene has CDR1 KGHSH and CDR2 LQKENI. The CDR3 has 13 amino acids. The CDR3 is CASSRAMTGELFF. The CDR3 DNA is TGTGCCAGCTCACGAGCCATGACCGGGGAGCTGTTTTTT. Using reference TRBV18 and TRBJ2-2 for the parts outside the CDR3, the full variable domain is NAGVMQNPRHLVRRRGQEARLRCSPMKGHSHVYWYRQLPEEGLKFMVYLQKENIIDESGMPKERFSAEFPKEGPSILRIQQVVRGDSAAYFCASSRAMTGELFFGEGSRLTVL.

The genes are TRBV2 and TRBJ2-1; 9 bases are shared with TRBD2. The length of the CDR3 is 15 residues. The V and J ends lost 3 bases and 8 bases, in that order; junction bases with no gene match: 8. CDR1 and CDR2 from the germline V gene are SNHLY and FYNNEI. Here the CDR3 reads CASSDPAGGFDEQFF. For the CDR3, the DNA is TGTGCCAGCAGTGATCCAGCGGGGGGTTTTGATGAGCAGTTCTTC.

This chain links TRBV6-1 with TRBJ1-6; no firm D call. Germline loops: CDR1 MNHNS, CDR2 SASEGT. Trimming pared 4 bases from V and 7 bases from J, leaving 5 bases between. This CDR3 spans 12 amino acids. CDR3 in DNA: TGTGCCAGCAGTGTGACCAATTCACCCCTCCACTTT. This translates into CASSVTNSPLHF.

The chain has TRBV19 and TRBJ1-2; D gene unclear. This CDR3 is built from 13 residues. Germline V gives CDR1 LNHDA, CDR2 SQIVND (reference sequence). Trimming shortened V by 0 bases and J by 4 bases, and 6 bases separated the two germline ends. CDR3 nucleotides: TGTGCCAGTAGTATAGACAGGCCCTATGGCTACACCTTC. Translation: CASSIDRPYGYTF.

V gene TRBV10-3 combines with J gene TRBJ1-3; D remains unclear. CDR1 ENHRY and CDR2 SYGVKD come from the germline V gene. Trimming cost V 2 bases and J 0 bases, with 8 bases left between them. This CDR3 has 15 amino acids. The CDR3 here is CAISETVNSGNTIYF. The CDR3 bases are TGTGCCATCAGTGAGACAGTTAACTCTGGAAACACCATATATTTT.

There are many counts of this clone. This chain joins TRBV7-8 and TRBJ2-7; 8 bases map to TRBD2. V shed 5 bases, J shed 6 bases, and the junction held 18 bases outside the gene matches. CDR1 and CDR2 from the germline V gene are SGHVS and FQNEAQ. This CDR3 has 17 residues. The CDR3 DNA reads as TGTGCCAGCAGCCCCGAAATGGAAGCGGGGGTCCCCGTCGAGCAGTACTTC. Protein: CASSPEMEAGVPVEQYF.

With regard to this clone: This is likely an artifact of a read error, given a far larger clone one base away. The V gene is TRBV28, the J gene TRBJ2-7; no reliable D call. The CDR3 runs 12 residues. V dropped 2 bases and J dropped 2 bases, with 4 bases sitting between them. Germline V gives CDR1 MDHEN, CDR2 SYDVKM. Here the CDR3 reads CASSLRAYEQYF. The CDR3 coding sequence is TGTGCCAGCAGTTTAAGGGCCTACGAGCAGTACTTC.

The gene calls are TRBV7-2 and TRBJ2-1, with D possibly being TRBD1 or TRBD2 (5 bases each). CDR3 length: 15 amino acids. The V and J ends lost 1 base and 6 bases respectively, with 13 bases between them. Germline V gene lookup returns CDR1 SGHTA and CDR2 FQGNSA. The CDR3 DNA follows: TGTGCCAGCAGCTTAGAGTCATCGGGGCCCAATGAGCAGTTCTTC. It specifies CASSLESSGPNEQFF.

The rearrangement uses TRBV7-2 and TRBJ1-1, with 7 bases aligning to TRBD1. The CDR3 has 17 residues. Per the germline V gene, CDR1 is SGHTA and CDR2 is FQGNSA. Trimming cost V 2 bases and J 1 base; bases outside gene matches: 10. The CDR3 DNA reads as TGTGCCAGCAGCTTACAACGGGACAGCCGAAGGAACACTGAAGCTTTCTTT. Its protein product is CASSLQRDSRRNTEAFF.

The chain carries TRBV10-3 and TRBJ1-4; D remains ambiguous. This CDR3 is built from 13 residues. V dropped 2 bases and J dropped 7 bases, with 8 bases sitting between them. CDR1 is ENHRY and CDR2 is SYGVKD in the germline V gene. The CDR3 loop is CAISETGPEKLFF. The CDR3 DNA follows: TGTGCCATCAGTGAGACCGGCCCTGAAAAACTGTTTTTT.

The rearrangement uses TRBV5-1 and TRBJ2-3; a possible D gene is TRBD2 (6 bases). V was trimmed by 1 base and J by 5 bases, leaving 17 bases between them. The CDR3 has 16 residues. The V gene's germline CDR1 is SGHRS and CDR2 YFSETQ. CDR3 sequence (DNA): TGCGCCAGCAGCTTGTCCTTGGGAGGTAGGGGAGATACGCAGTATTTT. Translation gives CASSLSLGGRGDTQYF.

V is TRBV19 and J is TRBJ1-2; no firm D call. CDR1 LNHDA and CDR2 SQIVND come from the germline V gene (reference sequence). V shed 5 bases and J shed 8 bases, with 21 bases lying between them. The CDR3 extends over 15 amino acids. The CDR3 loop is CASSLRSDLRGGYTF. CDR3 nucleotides: TGTGCCAGTAGTCTCAGATCCGATCTGCGTGGAGGCTACACCTTC.

The chain combines TRBV12-5 with TRBJ2-1, with D perhaps TRBD1 (6 bases). Germline lookup yields CDR1 LGHNT and CDR2 FRNRAP. The CDR3 consists of 14 residues. The V and J ends lost 3 bases and 4 bases respectively, with 10 bases between them. DNA for the CDR3: TGTGCTAGTGGTTTAGGGACACTATACAATGAGCAGTTCTTC. Its translation: CASGLGTLYNEQFF. Full variable domain (missing parts from reference TRBV12-5 and TRBJ2-1): DARVTQTPRHKVTEMGQEVTMRCQPILGHNTVFWYRQTMMQGLELLAYFRNRAPLDDSGMPKDRFSAEMPDATLATLKIQPSEPRDSAVYFCASGLGTLYNEQFFGPGTRLTVL.

The chain combines TRBV5-1 with TRBJ2-1; TRBD1 aligns across 9 bases. The germline CDR1 and CDR2 sequences are SGHRS and YFSETQ. Trimming at V came to 4 bases and at J to 9 bases, leaving 8 bases not matched to a gene. The CDR3 covers 14 residues. This CDR3 reads CASSLQGAKGEQFF. The CDR3 DNA follows: TGCGCCAGCAGCCTACAGGGGGCTAAAGGTGAGCAGTTCTTC.

The V call is TRBV11-2, the J call TRBJ1-5; D gene uncertain. The germline V and J ends were trimmed by 3 bases and 0 bases, with 6 bases remaining between them. CDR1 is SGHAT, CDR2 FQNNGV, per germline. The CDR3 totals 14 residues. The CDR3 here is CASSLTDSNQPQHF. CDR3 DNA: TGTGCCAGCAGCTTGACGGATAGCAATCAGCCCCAGCATTTT.

The chain is built from TRBV6-6 and TRBJ1-4, with D tentatively TRBD1 (6 bases). Germline V lookup: CDR1 MNHNY, CDR2 SVGAGI (reference sequence). The CDR3 is 15 amino acids. V was clipped by 1 base and J by 8 bases, with 14 bases between them. In DNA form, the CDR3 reads TGTGCCAGCAGTTACTATCCCGGGACACCAGAAAAACTGTTTTTT. Its protein product is CASSYYPGTPEKLFF.

This clone was recorded a few times. The V call is TRBV27, the J call TRBJ2-7; 8 bases are a match to TRBD1. The CDR3 sequence is 12 residues long. V lost 5 bases and J lost 8; bases outside the gene matches: 5. CDR1 and CDR2 from the germline V gene are MNHEY and SMNVEV (reference sequence). The CDR3 region has the DNA TGTGCCAGCAGTGGGCGACAGGGGAAGCAGTACTTC. Encoded protein: CASSGRQGKQYF.

For this clone: Other DNA variants within this sample encode the same CDR3. The V gene is TRBV20-1, the J gene TRBJ1-1; D unclear. The CDR3 is 11 amino acids. The germline V gene encodes CDR1 DFQATT and CDR2 SNEGSKA (reference sequence). Trimming took 3 bases from V and 1 from J, leaving 3 bases between them. DNA for the CDR3: TGCAGTGCTAGGGGGAACACTGAAGCTTTCTTT. Encoded protein: CSARGNTEAFF.

The chain joins TRBV18 to TRBJ1-1; maybe TRBD1 (6 bases). The V and J ends lost 6 bases and 10 bases respectively, with 15 bases between them. The V gene's germline CDR1 is KGHSH and CDR2 LQKENI. The CDR3 runs 12 residues. CDR3 sequence (DNA): TGTGCCAGCTCCCTAGGAGGGGGGGGAGCTTTCTTT. It is translated as CASSLGGGGAFF.

Only a few counts were recorded for this clone. The chain is built from TRBV11-2 and TRBJ2-3; D assignment may be TRBD1 or TRBD2 (5 bases each). This CDR3 has 15 amino acids. The germline CDR1 and CDR2 sequences are SGHAT and FQNNGV. The V end was cut by 0 bases, the J end by 2 bases, with 9 bases between. The CDR3 protein is CASSLDGTATDTQYF. The CDR3 nucleotides are TGTGCCAGCAGCTTAGACGGGACGGCCACAGATACGCAGTATTTT. Full variable domain (remainder filled in from reference TRBV11-2 and TRBJ2-3): EAGVAQSPRYKIIEKRQSVAFWCNPISGHATLYWYQQILGQGPKLLIQFQNNGVVDDSQLPKDRFSAERLKGVDSTLKIQPAKLEDSAVYLCASSLDGTATDTQYFGPGTRLTVL.

The chain links TRBV19 to TRBJ2-6, with D unclear. Looked up from germline, CDR1 is LNHDA and CDR2 is SQIVND (reference sequence). Trimming removed 6 bases from V and 2 bases from J, with 8 bases in between. The CDR3 runs 14 residues. The CDR3 spells CASRPAAGANVLTF. CDR3 bases: TGTGCCAGTAGGCCCGCTGCTGGGGCCAACGTCCTGACTTTC.

This sequence joins TRBV6-5 and TRBJ2-2; no reliable D call. Trimming stripped 0 bases from V and 4 bases from J, with 6 bases between. The CDR3 loop spans 14 amino acids. From germline, CDR1 is MNHEY and CDR2 SVGAGI. In DNA, the CDR3 is TGTGCCAGCAGTTACTCTTTTCGCACCGGGGAGCTGTTTTTT. It translates to CASSYSFRTGELFF.

This chain uses TRBV11-2 with TRBJ2-3; D unclear. The V gene lost 1 base and the J gene lost 6 bases, with 8 bases spanning the gap. The germline V gene has CDR1 SGHAT and CDR2 FQNNGV. The CDR3 is 13 residues long. In DNA form, the CDR3 reads TGTGCCAGCAGCTTAGGCCGCCCCGATACGCAGTATTTT. This codes for CASSLGRPDTQYF.

The rearrangement links TRBV29-1 to TRBJ1-3; TRBD1 is a possible D gene (5 bases). CDR1 is SQVTM, CDR2 ANQGSEA, per germline. This CDR3 contains 13 residues. V shed 6 bases and J shed 4 bases, with 13 bases lying between them. In nucleotides, the CDR3 is TGCAGCGTCGCTACAGGCGGGGGAAACACCATATATTTT. Translating it yields CSVATGGGNTIYF.

This clone was seen only a few times. The V call is TRBV23-1, the J call TRBJ2-2; TRBD1 agrees at 8 bases. TRBV23-1 is known as an ORF, though its function is uncertain. V dropped 3 bases and J dropped 1; count of bases not matched to a gene: 7. The length of the CDR3 is 17 residues. The CDR3 loop is CASSQNTGTGNTGELFF. CDR3 nucleotide sequence: TGCGCCAGCAGTCAGAACACCGGGACAGGGAACACCGGGGAGCTGTTTTTT.

The V and J genes are TRBV5-1 and TRBJ2-2; D unresolved. Germline CDR1 reads SGHRS; CDR2 reads YFSETQ. The CDR3 runs 14 residues. The V and J ends lost 2 bases and 2 bases respectively, with 7 bases between them. CDR3 DNA sequence: TGCGCCAGCAGCTTAAGTGACAACACCGGGGAGCTGTTTTTT. This encodes CASSLSDNTGELFF.

Only one count was recorded for this clone. This rearrangement joins TRBV5-3 to TRBJ2-7; D may be TRBD2 (5 bases). TRBV5-3 is identified as an open reading frame with a role that is uncertain. The CDR3 length is 14 residues. Trimming took 8 bases from V and 1 from J, leaving 16 bases between them. The CDR3 sequence: CASTGVAWSYEQYF. For the CDR3, the DNA is TGTGCCAGCACCGGGGTCGCGTGGTCCTACGAGCAGTACTTC.